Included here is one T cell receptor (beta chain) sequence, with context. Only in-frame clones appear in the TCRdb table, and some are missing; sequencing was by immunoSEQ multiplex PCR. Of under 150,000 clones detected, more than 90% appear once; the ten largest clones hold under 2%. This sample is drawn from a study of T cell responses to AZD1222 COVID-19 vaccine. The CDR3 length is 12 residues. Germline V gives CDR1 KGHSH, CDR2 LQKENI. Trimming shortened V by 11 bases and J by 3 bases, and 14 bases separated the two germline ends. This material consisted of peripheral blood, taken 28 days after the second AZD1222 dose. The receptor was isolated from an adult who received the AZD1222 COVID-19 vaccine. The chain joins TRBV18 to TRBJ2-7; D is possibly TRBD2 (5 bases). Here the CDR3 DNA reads TGTGCCTCTACTCGGGAAGGCTACGAGCAGTACTTC. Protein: CASTREGYEQYF.